Following are 10 T cell receptor beta chains from one sample sequenced in a study of response to subunit inactivated influenza vaccine. TCRdb independently ran MiXCR on the RT-PCR reads; one entry per CDR3 protein. The sample holds 550,000 to 650,000 distinct CDR3 sequences, 12% seen once. The source material was PBMCs from blood, sampled on the day of vaccination. These receptors were collected from a man aged 50-59 years who received an inactivated influenza vaccine.

The chain has TRBV4-3 and TRBJ2-3; no firm D call. CDR1 is LGHNA, CDR2 YSLEER, per germline. With 4 bases removed from V and 2 bases from J, the gap between germline ends came to 10 bases. The CDR3 runs to 14 residues. CDR3 DNA: TGCGCCAGCAGCCGCTTGAGTGACACAGATACGCAGTATTTT. It encodes CASSRLSDTDTQYF.

The sample holds a few counts of this clonotype. V gene TRBV10-3 combines with J gene TRBJ2-2; D unclear. This CDR3 spans 15 amino acids. Germline-derived CDR1 and CDR2 are ENHRY and SYGVKD. V was clipped by 7 bases and J by 7 bases, with 19 bases between them. Here the CDR3 DNA reads TGTGCCATCAAAACGTCGTTGCTCGCAGACGGGGAGCTGTTTTTT. Its protein product is CAIKTSLLADGELFF.

This clonotype was counted between two and nine times. The chain links TRBV28 to TRBJ1-2; D is unresolved. CDR1 and CDR2 from the germline V gene are MDHEN and SYDVKM. The CDR3 sequence is 12 residues long. V lost 5 bases to trimming and J lost 12 bases, with 16 bases between them. CDR3 DNA: TGTGCCAGCAGTCCGCTCCAATCGGCCAACACCTTC. This translates into CASSPLQSANTF.

The J gene is TRBJ2-3, the V gene TRBV6-5, with D tentatively TRBD1 (5 bases). This CDR3 spans 15 amino acids. V lost 0 bases, J lost 2 bases, and 9 bases lay in between. The germline gives CDR1 MNHEY, CDR2 SVGAGI. The CDR3 here is CASSYSGLNTDTQYF. The CDR3 nucleotides are TGTGCCAGCAGTTACTCGGGGCTGAACACAGATACGCAGTATTTT.

V gene TRBV25-1 combines with J gene TRBJ2-5; 7 nucleotides match TRBD1. V trimming: 4 bases; J trimming: 1 base; junction bases outside the gene matches: 3. The germline CDR1 and CDR2 sequences are MGHDK and SYGVNS. CDR3 length equals 14 residues. CDR3 coding DNA: TGTGCCAGCAGTGTGAGGGACAGCCAAGAGACCCAGTACTTC. Translation gives CASSVRDSQETQYF.

This clonotype was found many times. This sequence joins TRBV18 and TRBJ2-4; D may match TRBD1 or TRBD2 (6 bases each). Germline V gene lookup returns CDR1 KGHSH and CDR2 LQKENI. The V end was cut by 2 bases, the J end by 0 bases, with 11 bases between. The length of the CDR3 is 16 residues. The CDR3: CASSPRGTLAKNIQYF. The CDR3 region has the DNA TGTGCCAGCTCACCAAGGGGGACTTTAGCCAAAAACATTCAGTACTTC. Complete variable domain (other parts from reference TRBV18 and TRBJ2-4): NAGVMQNPRHLVRRRGQEARLRCSPMKGHSHVYWYRQLPEEGLKFMVYLQKENIIDESGMPKERFSAEFPKEGPSILRIQQVVRGDSAAYFCASSPRGTLAKNIQYFGAGTRLSVL.

The chain employs TRBV2 and TRBJ1-4; 8 positions agree with TRBD1. V gave up 7 bases and J gave up 3 bases; unmatched junction bases: 7. This CDR3 region has 15 residues. The germline CDR1 and CDR2 sequences are SNHLY and FYNNEI. CDR3 residues: CASTTPGQANEKLFF. The CDR3, as DNA: TGTGCCAGCACCACCCCGGGACAGGCTAATGAAAAACTGTTTTTT.

This clonotype was seen a few times. The gene calls are TRBV28 and TRBJ2-2, with D possibly matching TRBD1 (5 bases). Trimming removed 2 bases at V and 3 bases at J, with 13 bases between. CDR1 and CDR2 from the germline V gene are MDHEN and SYDVKM. The CDR3 sequence is 16 residues long. The CDR3 is CASSLPLDSYTGELFF. The CDR3 bases are TGTGCCAGCAGTTTACCCCTCGACAGCTACACCGGGGAGCTGTTTTTT.

This clonotype was counted a few times. This chain uses TRBV7-8 with TRBJ2-1, with TRBD2 matching over 13 bases. The ends lost 5 bases at V and 0 bases at J; junction bases unmatched: 7. In germline, CDR1 is SGHVS, CDR2 FQNEAQ. The CDR3 length is 18 residues. CDR3 in amino acids: CASSNGTSGIRSYNEQFF. The DNA for the CDR3 is TGTGCCAGCAGCAATGGGACTAGCGGGATTCGCTCCTACAATGAGCAGTTCTTC.

This clonotype was seen many times. This rearrangement joins TRBV5-1 to TRBJ1-1; D unclear. V was trimmed by 1 base and J by 1 base, leaving 5 bases between them. The CDR3 length is 13 residues. The V gene's germline CDR1 is SGHRS and CDR2 YFSETQ. As DNA, the CDR3 is TGCGCCAGCAGCTTGAACGAGAACACTGAAGCTTTCTTT. The encoded protein is CASSLNENTEAFF.